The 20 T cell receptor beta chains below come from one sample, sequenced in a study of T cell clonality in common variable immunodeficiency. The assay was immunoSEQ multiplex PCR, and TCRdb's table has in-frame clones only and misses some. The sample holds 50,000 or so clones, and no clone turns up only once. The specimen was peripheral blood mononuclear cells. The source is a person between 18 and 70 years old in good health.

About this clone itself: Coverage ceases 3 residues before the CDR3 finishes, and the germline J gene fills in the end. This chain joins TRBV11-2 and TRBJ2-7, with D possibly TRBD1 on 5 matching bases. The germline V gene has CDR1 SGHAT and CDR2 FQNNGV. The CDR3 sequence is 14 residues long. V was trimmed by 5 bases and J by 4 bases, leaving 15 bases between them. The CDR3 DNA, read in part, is TGTGCCAGCAGCCCACGGACACTCTGGTACGAG. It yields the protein CASSPRTLWYE. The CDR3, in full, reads CASSPRTLWYEQYF. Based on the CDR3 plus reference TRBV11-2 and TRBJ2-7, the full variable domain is EAGVAQSPRYKIIEKRQSVAFWCNPISGHATLYWYQQILGQGPKLLIQFQNNGVVDDSQLPKDRFSAERLKGVDSTLKIQPAKLEDSAVYLCASSPRTLWYEQYFGPGTRLTVT.

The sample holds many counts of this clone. The CDR3 bases that were read are TGCAGTGCTAGAAACACAGGGGATTGGGAA. The encoded protein is CSARNTGDWE. The full CDR3 sequence reads CSARNTGDWEAFF. The rearrangement uses TRBV20-1 and TRBJ1-1; 7 bases match TRBD1. From the germline J gene comes the end of the CDR3, since the read stops 3 residues before it. Germline V lookup: CDR1 DFQATT, CDR2 SNEGSKA (reference sequence). This CDR3 spans 13 amino acids.

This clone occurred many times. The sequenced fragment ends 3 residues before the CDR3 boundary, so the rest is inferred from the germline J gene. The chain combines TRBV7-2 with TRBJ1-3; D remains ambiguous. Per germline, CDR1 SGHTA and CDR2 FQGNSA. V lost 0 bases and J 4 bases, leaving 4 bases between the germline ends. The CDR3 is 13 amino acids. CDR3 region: CASSLAGGNTIYF. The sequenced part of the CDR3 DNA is TGTGCCAGCAGCTTAGCAGGGGGAAACACC.

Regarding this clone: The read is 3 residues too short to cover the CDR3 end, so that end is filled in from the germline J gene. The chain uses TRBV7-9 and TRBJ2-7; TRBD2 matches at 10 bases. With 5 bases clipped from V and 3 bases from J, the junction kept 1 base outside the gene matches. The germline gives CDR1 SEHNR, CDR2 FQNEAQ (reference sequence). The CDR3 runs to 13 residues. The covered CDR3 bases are TGTGCCAGCAGCCCTAGCGGGAGCTACGAG. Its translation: CASSPSGSYE. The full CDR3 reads CASSPSGSYEQYF.

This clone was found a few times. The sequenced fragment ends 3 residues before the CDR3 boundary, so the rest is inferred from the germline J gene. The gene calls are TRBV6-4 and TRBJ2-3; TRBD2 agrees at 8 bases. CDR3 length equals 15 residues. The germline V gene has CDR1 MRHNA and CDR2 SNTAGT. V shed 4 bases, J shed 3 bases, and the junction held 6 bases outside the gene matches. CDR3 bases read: TGTGCCAGCAGTGTCTCAGCGGGAGAGACAGATACG. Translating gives CASSVSAGETDT. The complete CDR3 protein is CASSVSAGETDTQYF.

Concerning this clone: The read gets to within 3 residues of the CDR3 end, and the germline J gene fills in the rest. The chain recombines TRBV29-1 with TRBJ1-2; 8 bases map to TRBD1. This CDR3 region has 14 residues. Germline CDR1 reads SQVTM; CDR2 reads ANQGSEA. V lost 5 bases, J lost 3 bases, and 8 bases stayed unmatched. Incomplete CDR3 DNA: TGCAGCGTTAGACGCCAGGGGGCGGACTATGGC. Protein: CSVRRQGADYG. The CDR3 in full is CSVRRQGADYGYTF.

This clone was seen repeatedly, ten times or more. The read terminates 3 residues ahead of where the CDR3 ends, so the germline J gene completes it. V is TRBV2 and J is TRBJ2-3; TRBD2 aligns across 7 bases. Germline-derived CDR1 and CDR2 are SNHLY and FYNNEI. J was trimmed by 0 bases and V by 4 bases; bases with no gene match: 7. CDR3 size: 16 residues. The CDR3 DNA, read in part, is TGTGCCAGCAGTGCCAGACTAGCCGGTAGCACAGATACG. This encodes CASSARLAGSTDT. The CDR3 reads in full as CASSARLAGSTDTQYF.

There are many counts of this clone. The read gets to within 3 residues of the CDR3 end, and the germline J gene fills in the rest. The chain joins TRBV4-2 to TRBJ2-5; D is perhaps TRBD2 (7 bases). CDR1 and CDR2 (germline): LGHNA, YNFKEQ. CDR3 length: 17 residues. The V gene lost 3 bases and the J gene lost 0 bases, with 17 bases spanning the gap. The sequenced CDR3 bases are TGTGCCAGCAGCCAGCGCAGGGAGGGGGGGCACCAAGAGACC. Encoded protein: CASSQRREGGHQET. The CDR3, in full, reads CASSQRREGGHQETQYF.

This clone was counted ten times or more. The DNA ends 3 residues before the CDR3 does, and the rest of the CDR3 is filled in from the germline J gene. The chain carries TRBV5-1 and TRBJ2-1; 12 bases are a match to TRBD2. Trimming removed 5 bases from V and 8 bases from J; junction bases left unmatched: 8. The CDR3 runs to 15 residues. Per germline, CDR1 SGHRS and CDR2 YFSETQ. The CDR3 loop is CASSPLAGGPDEQFF. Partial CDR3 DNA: TGCGCCAGCAGTCCCCTAGCGGGAGGGCCGGATGAG.

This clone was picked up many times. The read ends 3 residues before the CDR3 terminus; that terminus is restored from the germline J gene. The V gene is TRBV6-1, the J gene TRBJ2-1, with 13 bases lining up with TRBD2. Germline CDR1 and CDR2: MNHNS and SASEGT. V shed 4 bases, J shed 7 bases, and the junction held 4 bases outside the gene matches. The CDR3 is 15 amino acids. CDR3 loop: CASSGGLAGVNEQFF. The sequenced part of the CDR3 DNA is TGTGCCAGCAGTGGAGGACTAGCGGGAGTAAATGAG.

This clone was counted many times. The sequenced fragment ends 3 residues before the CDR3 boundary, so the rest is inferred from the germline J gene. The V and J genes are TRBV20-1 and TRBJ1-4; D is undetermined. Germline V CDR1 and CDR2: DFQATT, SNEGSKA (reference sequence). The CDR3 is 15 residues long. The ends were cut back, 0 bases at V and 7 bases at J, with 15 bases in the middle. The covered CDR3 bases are TGCAGTGCTAGAGATTTTAGGCGGGAGCGTGAAAAA. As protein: CSARDFRREREK. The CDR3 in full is CSARDFRREREKLFF.

CDR3 bases read: TGTGCCAGCAGCTCCATGGACTCCAATGAG. Protein product: CASSSMDSNE. The full-length CDR3 reads as CASSSMDSNEQFF. The chain has TRBV7-9 and TRBJ2-1; TRBD2 is a possible D gene (5 bases). The read stops 3 residues short of the end of the CDR3; the missing end is completed from the germline J gene. CDR1 and CDR2 from the germline V gene are SEHNR and FQNEAQ (reference sequence). Trimming removed 4 bases at V and 6 bases at J, with 10 bases between. The CDR3 is 13 residues long.

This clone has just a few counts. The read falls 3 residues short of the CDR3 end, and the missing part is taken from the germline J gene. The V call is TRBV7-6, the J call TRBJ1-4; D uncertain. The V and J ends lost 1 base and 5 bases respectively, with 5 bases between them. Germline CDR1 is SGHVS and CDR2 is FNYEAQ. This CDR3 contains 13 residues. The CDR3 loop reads CASSLGPNEKLFF. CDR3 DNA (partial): TGTGCCAGCAGCTTAGGGCCAAATGAAAAA.

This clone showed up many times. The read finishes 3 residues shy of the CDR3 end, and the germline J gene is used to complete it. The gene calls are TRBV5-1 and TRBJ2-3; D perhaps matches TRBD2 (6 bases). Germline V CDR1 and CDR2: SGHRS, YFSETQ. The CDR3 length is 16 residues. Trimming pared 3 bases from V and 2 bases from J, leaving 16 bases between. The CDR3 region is CASSWTIGGSTDTQYF. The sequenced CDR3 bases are TGCGCCAGCAGCTGGACTATTGGCGGATCCACAGATACG.

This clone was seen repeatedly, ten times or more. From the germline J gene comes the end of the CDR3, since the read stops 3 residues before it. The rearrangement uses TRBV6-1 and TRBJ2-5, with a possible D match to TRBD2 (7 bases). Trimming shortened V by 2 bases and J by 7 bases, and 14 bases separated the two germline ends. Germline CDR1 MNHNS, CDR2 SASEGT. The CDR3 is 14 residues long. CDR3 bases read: TGTGCCAGCAGTGAACGCGGGGGCCCGGGGACC. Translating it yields CASSERGGPGT. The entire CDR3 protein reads CASSERGGPGTQYF.

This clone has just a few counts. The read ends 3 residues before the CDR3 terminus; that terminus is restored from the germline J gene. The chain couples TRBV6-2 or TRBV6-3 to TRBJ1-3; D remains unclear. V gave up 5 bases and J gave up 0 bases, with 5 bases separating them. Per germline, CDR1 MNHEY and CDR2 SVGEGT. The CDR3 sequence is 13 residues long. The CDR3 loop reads CASSQISGNTIYF. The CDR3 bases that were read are TGTGCCAGCAGTCAGATCTCTGGAAACACC.

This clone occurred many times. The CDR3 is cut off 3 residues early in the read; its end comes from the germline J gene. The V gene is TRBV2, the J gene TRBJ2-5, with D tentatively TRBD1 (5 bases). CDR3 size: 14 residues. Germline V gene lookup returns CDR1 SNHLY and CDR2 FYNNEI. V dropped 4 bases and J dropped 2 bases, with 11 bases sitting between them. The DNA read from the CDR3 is TGTGCCAGCAGTGTCGAACAGGAACAAGAGACC. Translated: CASSVEQEQET. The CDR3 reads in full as CASSVEQEQETQYF.

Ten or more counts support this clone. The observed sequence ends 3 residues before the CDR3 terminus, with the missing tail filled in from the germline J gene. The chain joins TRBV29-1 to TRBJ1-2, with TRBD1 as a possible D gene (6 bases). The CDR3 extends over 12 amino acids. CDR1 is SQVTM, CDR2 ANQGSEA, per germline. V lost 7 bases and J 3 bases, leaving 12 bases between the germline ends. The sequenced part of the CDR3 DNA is TGCAGCGCCGCGGGGGGCGACTATGGC. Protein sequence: CSAAGGDYG. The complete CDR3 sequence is CSAAGGDYGYTF.

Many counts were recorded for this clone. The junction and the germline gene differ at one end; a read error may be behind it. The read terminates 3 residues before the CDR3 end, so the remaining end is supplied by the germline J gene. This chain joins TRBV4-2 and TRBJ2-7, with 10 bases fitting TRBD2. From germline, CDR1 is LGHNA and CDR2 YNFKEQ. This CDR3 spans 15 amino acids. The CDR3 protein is CASSPGTSDPYEQYF. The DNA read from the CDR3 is TGCGCCAGCAGCCCCGGGACTAGCGACCCCTACGAG.

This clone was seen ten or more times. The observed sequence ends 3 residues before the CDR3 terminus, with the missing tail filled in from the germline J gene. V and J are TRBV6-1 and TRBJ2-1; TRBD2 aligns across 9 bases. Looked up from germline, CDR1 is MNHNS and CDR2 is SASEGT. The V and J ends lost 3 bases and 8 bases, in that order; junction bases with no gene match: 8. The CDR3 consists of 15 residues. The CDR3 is CASSDPAGGPYEQFF. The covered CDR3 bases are TGTGCCAGCAGTGACCCCGCGGGAGGGCCTTATGAG.